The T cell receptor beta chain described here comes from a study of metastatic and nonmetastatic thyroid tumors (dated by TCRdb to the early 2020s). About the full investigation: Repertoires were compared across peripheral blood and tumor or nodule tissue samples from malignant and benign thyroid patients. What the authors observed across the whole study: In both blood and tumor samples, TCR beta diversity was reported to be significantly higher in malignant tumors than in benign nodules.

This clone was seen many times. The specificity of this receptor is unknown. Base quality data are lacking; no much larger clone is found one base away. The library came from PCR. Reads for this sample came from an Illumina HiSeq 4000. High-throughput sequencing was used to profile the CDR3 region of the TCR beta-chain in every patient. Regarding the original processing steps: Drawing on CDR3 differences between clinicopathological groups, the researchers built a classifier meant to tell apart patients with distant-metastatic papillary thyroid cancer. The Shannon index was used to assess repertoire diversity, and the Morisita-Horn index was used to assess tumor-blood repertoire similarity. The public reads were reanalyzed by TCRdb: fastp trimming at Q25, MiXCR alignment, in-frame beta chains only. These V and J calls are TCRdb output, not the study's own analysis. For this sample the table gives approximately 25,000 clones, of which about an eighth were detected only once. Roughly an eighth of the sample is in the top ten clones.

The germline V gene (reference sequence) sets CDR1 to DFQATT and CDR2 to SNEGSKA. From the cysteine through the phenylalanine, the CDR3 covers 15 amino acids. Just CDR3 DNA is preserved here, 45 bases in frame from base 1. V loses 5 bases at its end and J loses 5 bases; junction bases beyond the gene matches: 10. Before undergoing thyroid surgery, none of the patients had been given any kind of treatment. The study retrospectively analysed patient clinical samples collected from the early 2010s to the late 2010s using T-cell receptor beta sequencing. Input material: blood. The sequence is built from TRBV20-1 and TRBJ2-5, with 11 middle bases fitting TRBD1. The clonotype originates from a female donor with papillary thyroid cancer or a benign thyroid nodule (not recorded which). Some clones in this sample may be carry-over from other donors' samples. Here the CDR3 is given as CSAQPGQGVVETQYF. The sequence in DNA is TGCAGTGCTCAACCGGGACAGGGGGTTGTGGAGACCCAGTACTTC.